This T cell receptor (beta chain) was profiled in a study of blood T cells in healthy people across ages. This CDR3 comprises 15 residues. With 6 bases removed from V and 4 bases from J, the gap between germline ends came to 18 bases. A second PCR, run for about 7 to 11 cycles, used a sample-barcoded 5' primer plus a J-beta primer mix. TCRdb ran MiXCR on the 5' RACE reads and lists one entry per CDR3 protein. The sample shows 780,000 or so distinct CDR3 sequences, 53% of them seen only once. This TCR was recovered from a man older than 75 in good health. The sequencing input was blood. This chain joins TRBV12-3 or TRBV12-4 and TRBJ2-5; D is undetermined. Here the CDR3 DNA reads TGTGCCAGCAGCACCGGTAATGGAGTCCGAGAGACCCAGTACTTC. Residues: CASSTGNGVRETQYF.